These 11 T cell receptor beta chains originate from one sample sequenced in a study of T-cell reconstitution after alpha-beta-depleted transplantation in children. The TCRbeta library was prepared with unique molecular identifiers. TCRdb itself ran the PCR reads through MiXCR, one entry per CDR3 protein. This table holds approximately 400,000 distinct CDR3 sequences, approximately 10% found once. The sequencing used PBMCs from the stem cell graft donor, collected from the stem cell graft. The receptors come from a human donor who donated a stem cell graft to a child with acute myeloid leukemia.

This clonotype has just a few counts. V and J are TRBV12-3 or TRBV12-4 and TRBJ1-6; 7 nucleotides align to TRBD1. The CDR3 length is 13 residues. The ends lost 5 bases at V and 10 bases at J; junction bases unmatched: 5. The CDR3 DNA reads as TGTGCCAGCAGTATTAACAGGGGCTCACCCCTCCACTTT. Encoded protein: CASSINRGSPLHF.

This clonotype occurred a few times. The V and J genes are TRBV11-2 and TRBJ2-1; 7 bases fit TRBD2. This CDR3 spans 17 amino acids. With 0 bases clipped from V and 4 bases from J, the junction kept 9 bases outside the gene matches. In germline, CDR1 is SGHAT, CDR2 FQNNGV. Here the CDR3 DNA reads TGTGCCAGCAGCTTAGACCCCTCGGCGGGAGTGTACAATGAGCAGTTCTTC. It codes for CASSLDPSAGVYNEQFF.

The chain joins TRBV20-1 to TRBJ1-6; 8 bases are a match to TRBD1. The CDR3 contains 15 residues. CDR1 and CDR2 from the germline V gene are DFQATT and SNEGSKA (reference sequence). V trimming: 6 bases; J trimming: 10 bases; junction bases outside the gene matches: 14. This CDR3 is CSARPPGQAGSPLHF. CDR3 DNA sequence: TGCAGTGCCCGCCCTCCGGGACAGGCAGGATCACCCCTCCACTTT.

This clonotype was seen ten or more times. This chain uses TRBV11-3 with TRBJ2-5; TRBD2 might be the D (7 bases). V was trimmed by 2 bases and J by 2 bases, leaving 15 bases between them. CDR1 SGHNT and CDR2 YENEEA come from the germline V gene. The CDR3 consists of 16 residues. CDR3 nucleotides: TGTGCCAGCAGCTTAAGGGGGTCTAGCGGACAAGAGACCCAGTACTTC. This sequence encodes CASSLRGSSGQETQYF.

This clonotype was picked up many times. This chain connects TRBV29-1 to TRBJ1-1, with 8 bases lining up with TRBD1. There are 13 residues in the CDR3. Per the germline V gene, CDR1 is SQVTM and CDR2 is ANQGSEA. V was pared by 6 bases and J by 2 bases, with 5 bases of the junction left unmatched. The CDR3 nucleotides are TGCAGCGTGGAGGGACAGGATAACACTGAAGCTTTCTTT. As protein: CSVEGQDNTEAFF.

This rearrangement joins TRBV7-2 to TRBJ2-1; a possible D gene is TRBD1 (6 bases). CDR1 is SGHTA and CDR2 is FQGNSA in the germline V gene. Trimming took off 1 base at V and 4 bases at J, with 8 bases between the two ends. This CDR3 has 14 residues. The CDR3 sequence is CASSLVQGYNEQFF. The DNA of the CDR3 is TGTGCCAGCAGCTTAGTTCAGGGGTACAATGAGCAGTTCTTC.

This clonotype was picked up a small number of times. The chain combines TRBV29-1 with TRBJ1-2; D uncertain. The V end lost 2 bases, the J end lost 6 bases, and 10 bases lay between the germline ends. CDR3 length: 12 amino acids. Germline-derived CDR1 and CDR2 are SQVTM and ANQGSEA. The CDR3 spells CSVETSAHGYTF. The CDR3 nucleotides read TGCAGCGTTGAAACATCAGCTCATGGCTACACCTTC.

In its sample, this clonotype was seen a few times. The rearrangement joins TRBV29-1 to TRBJ2-1; D perhaps matches TRBD2 (5 bases). This CDR3 is 12 amino acids long. The V end was cut by 3 bases, the J end by 3 bases, with 6 bases between. Germline values: CDR1 SQVTM, CDR2 ANQGSEA. The DNA for the CDR3 is TGCAGCGTTGATGCGGGCTACAATGAGCAGTTCTTC. It codes for CSVDAGYNEQFF.

The V and J genes are TRBV5-1 and TRBJ2-1; 9 bases are shared with TRBD2. V lost 0 bases, J lost 5 bases, and 6 bases stayed unmatched. The CDR3 loop spans 16 amino acids. Germline CDR1 is SGHRS and CDR2 is YFSETQ. CDR3 in amino acids: CASSLVGTSRNNEQFF. The CDR3 bases are TGCGCCAGCAGCTTGGTAGGGACTAGCAGAAACAATGAGCAGTTCTTC.

This clonotype showed up many times. The chain has TRBV5-1 and TRBJ2-2; TRBD2 matches 11 bases. The CDR3 sequence is 15 residues long. Germline CDR1 reads SGHRS; CDR2 reads YFSETQ. Trimming removed 2 bases from V and 8 bases from J; junction bases left unmatched: 5. The CDR3 sequence: CASSLSTSGIGELFF. CDR3 in DNA: TGCGCCAGCAGCTTATCGACTAGCGGGATTGGGGAGCTGTTTTTT. Full variable domain (rest looked up from reference TRBV5-1 and TRBJ2-2): KAGVTQTPRYLIKTRGQQVTLSCSPISGHRSVSWYQQTPGQGLQFLFEYFSETQRNKGNFPGRFSGRQFSNSRSEMNVSTLELGDSALYLCASSLSTSGIGELFFGEGSRLTVL.

This clonotype has more than one count but fewer than ten. V usage is TRBV5-1 and J usage is TRBJ2-5; D may be TRBD1 (6 bases). The CDR3 is made up of 15 amino acids. V lost 0 bases and J 2 bases, leaving 11 bases between the germline ends. Germline values: CDR1 SGHRS, CDR2 YFSETQ. Here the CDR3 DNA reads TGCGCCAGCAGCTTGGTTGGGACATCTCAAGAGACCCAGTACTTC. Residues: CASSLVGTSQETQYF.